This T cell receptor beta chain comes out of a study of shared clonotypes between healthy human individuals. Whole-study context: The plates for each donor numbered three CD4 naive, three CD4 memory, two CD8 naive and one CD8 memory.

The method was immunoSEQ multiplex PCR; TCRdb's version includes in-frame clones alone and lacks a portion of them. The table includes about 2,500,000 clones, around 90% detected once. The CDR3 consists of 14 residues. CDR1 and CDR2 from the germline V gene are MGHRA and YSYEKL. The V gene lost 1 base and the J gene lost 7 bases, with 13 bases spanning the gap. Sequenced input: naive CD4+ T cells sorted from blood. Sample subset: CD45RA+ positively selected. The receptor comes from a man younger than 30 in good health. The chain combines TRBV4-1 with TRBJ1-1; D gene uncertain. The CDR3 sequence is CASSQVTSRSEAFF. CDR3 nucleotides: TGCGCCAGCAGCCAAGTTACGTCTAGGAGTGAAGCTTTCTTT.